These 18 T cell receptor beta chains share one sample of origin, sequenced in a study of blood T cell repertoires in COVID-19. Profiled with immunoSEQ multiplex PCR; TCRdb holds only in-frame clones, not every one. The table includes some 200,000 clones, 82% detected once. The sequencing input was PBMCs or T cells enriched from blood (not recorded which). These receptors originate from a woman aged 60 to 75 with acute COVID-19.

V is TRBV5-6 and J is TRBJ2-7; D might be TRBD2 (5 bases). The germline V and J ends were trimmed by 2 bases and 4 bases, with 13 bases remaining between them. The germline V gene encodes CDR1 SGHDT and CDR2 YYEEEE. This CDR3 spans 14 amino acids. The DNA of the CDR3 is TGTGCCAGCAGCTTAGCCGGGATGGGATACGAGCAGTACGTC. Its translation: CASSLAGMGYEQYV.

The chain carries TRBV7-5 and TRBJ2-3; the table's D call, TRBD2, was not checked against the DNA. TRBV7-5 represents a pseudogene. CDR3 length equals 16 residues. CDR3 sequence (DNA): TGTGCCAGAAGCTTAACTAGCGGTCAAATGGCAGATACGCAGTATTTT. It translates to CARSLTSGQMADTQYF.

The chain is built from TRBV4-1 and TRBJ1-5; D possibly corresponds to TRBD1 (5 bases). In germline, CDR1 is MGHRA, CDR2 YSYEKL. The CDR3 length is 14 residues. V was pared by 1 base and J by 6 bases, with 10 bases between. In DNA form, the CDR3 reads TGCGCCAGCAGCCAAGGGGGGGGTAGTCAGCCCCAGCATTTT. Amino acid sequence: CASSQGGGSQPQHF.

V usage is TRBV24-1 and J usage is TRBJ1-5, with D possibly TRBD1 on 6 matching bases. Germline CDR1 reads KGHDR; CDR2 reads SFDVKD. The CDR3 spans 15 residues. V dropped 4 bases and J dropped 3 bases, with 12 bases sitting between them. Here the CDR3 reads CATSDPGQNNQPQHF. The CDR3 nucleotides are TGTGCCACCAGTGACCCCGGACAGAACAATCAGCCCCAGCATTTT.

The V call is TRBV7-6, the J call TRBJ2-6; D is possibly TRBD1 (6 bases). The CDR3 spans 17 residues. Trimming left V 5 bases short and J 1 base short, with 15 bases between. CDR1 is SGHVS, CDR2 FNYEAQ, per germline. In DNA, the CDR3 is TGTGCCAGCAGCCTGGACAGTGTGTTTTCTGGGGCCAACGTCCTGACTTTC. Protein product: CASSLDSVFSGANVLTF.

The genes are TRBV5-1 and TRBJ1-3, with no clear D. Looked up from germline, CDR1 is SGHRS and CDR2 is YFSETQ. This CDR3 has 19 amino acids. Between the trimmed V and J ends, which lost 4 bases and 1 base, there was a span of 24 bases. The CDR3 sequence: CASSPMNSRISQSGNTIYF. Here the CDR3 DNA reads TGCGCCAGCAGCCCCATGAATTCTAGGATCTCTCAGTCTGGAAACACCATATATTTT.

The chain is built from TRBV3-1 (or the pseudogene TRBV3-2) and TRBJ1-1; D gene uncertain. The CDR3 totals 15 residues. Trimming shortened V by 0 bases and J by 5 bases, and 13 bases separated the two germline ends. Germline CDR1 is LGHDT and CDR2 is YNNKEL (reference sequence). The CDR3 sequence is CASSQDFAGRTEAFF. CDR3 bases: TGTGCCAGCAGCCAAGATTTCGCGGGGAGGACTGAAGCTTTCTTT.

This clone showed up just a few times. The chain recombines TRBV3-1 (or the pseudogene TRBV3-2) with TRBJ1-1; a weak D match, TRBD1 (6 bases). This CDR3 spans 15 amino acids. Trimming pared 5 bases from V and 7 bases from J, leaving 20 bases between. Looked up from germline, CDR1 is LGHDT and CDR2 is YNNKEL (reference sequence). The CDR3: CASSARQGQKHEAFF. DNA for the CDR3: TGTGCCAGCAGCGCAAGGCAAGGACAGAAACATGAAGCTTTCTTT.

This sequence joins TRBV24-1 and TRBJ2-2; 12 nucleotides align to TRBD1. CDR1 KGHDR and CDR2 SFDVKD come from the germline V gene. The ends lost 2 bases at V and 6 bases at J; junction bases unmatched: 9. CDR3 length: 18 residues. This CDR3 is CATSDSWDRGRGAGELFF. For the CDR3, the DNA is TGTGCCACCAGTGATTCTTGGGACAGGGGGCGAGGTGCCGGGGAGCTGTTTTTT.

The CDR3 nucleotides read TGTGCCAGCAATGCCGACAGGAGCAATCAGCCCCAGCATTTT. Its protein product is CASNADRSNQPQHF. The chain combines TRBV6-5 with TRBJ1-5; a possible D gene is TRBD1 (6 bases). V lost 7 bases and J 1 base, leaving 11 bases between the germline ends. The CDR3 extends over 14 amino acids. Germline lookup yields CDR1 MNHEY and CDR2 SVGAGI.

A single count supports this clone. This chain links TRBV10-3 with TRBJ1-1, with 8 bases matching TRBD1. V was pared by 8 bases and J by 3 bases, with 5 bases of the junction left unmatched. CDR3 length: 13 residues. CDR1 is ENHRY, CDR2 SYGVKD, per germline. CDR3 loop: CAISGTGYTEAFF. In nucleotides, the CDR3 is TGTGCCATCTCCGGGACAGGTTACACTGAAGCTTTCTTT.

The J gene is TRBJ2-1, the V gene TRBV3-1 (or the pseudogene TRBV3-2), with TRBD2 matching over 12 bases. Germline trimming cut 3 bases from V and 5 bases from J; bases unmatched to any gene: 8. The length of the CDR3 is 17 residues. Germline CDR1 is LGHDT and CDR2 is YNNKEL (reference sequence). CDR3 residues: CASSQDPGLAGHNEQFF. The CDR3 coding sequence is TGTGCCAGCAGCCAGGACCCGGGACTAGCGGGCCACAATGAGCAGTTCTTC.

This chain connects TRBV4-3 to TRBJ1-3; perhaps TRBD1 as D (5 bases). Trimming stripped 0 bases from V and 2 bases from J, with 11 bases between. Per germline, CDR1 LGHNA and CDR2 YSLEER. The CDR3 has 16 amino acids. The CDR3 bases are TGCGCCAGCAGCCAAGATGCGGCACAGGCTGGAAACACCATATATTTT. Translating gives CASSQDAAQAGNTIYF.

V is TRBV9 and J is TRBJ2-2, with 10 nucleotides matching TRBD1. CDR1 and CDR2 (germline): SGDLS, YYNGEE. This CDR3 has 15 residues. V shed 4 bases, J shed 5 bases, and the junction held 5 bases outside the gene matches. CDR3 sequence: CASSPRTGGTGELFF. The CDR3 coding sequence is TGTGCCAGCAGCCCACGGACAGGGGGTACCGGGGAGCTGTTTTTT.

The chain recombines TRBV3-1 (or the pseudogene TRBV3-2) with TRBJ1-5; D gene unclear. The CDR3 totals 13 residues. Trimming cost V 4 bases and J 4 bases, with 8 bases left between them. The germline V gene has CDR1 LGHDT and CDR2 YNNKEL (reference sequence). CDR3: CASSRTENQPQHF. Here the CDR3 DNA reads TGTGCCAGCAGCCGGACTGAGAATCAGCCCCAGCATTTT.

The chain is built from TRBV7-9 and TRBJ2-6; perhaps TRBD2 as D (5 bases). The germline V gene encodes CDR1 SEHNR and CDR2 FQNEAQ (reference sequence). The CDR3 sequence is 17 residues long. V dropped 2 bases and J dropped 0 bases, with 11 bases sitting between them. Here the CDR3 DNA reads TGTGCCAGCAGCTTACCTTCTGAGGGCTCTGGGGCCAACGTCCTGACTTTC. Protein sequence: CASSLPSEGSGANVLTF.

Concerning this clone: Other DNA sequences from this sample encode an identical CDR3 as well. CDR3 sequence (DNA): TGCGCCAGCAGCCAAGATAGAGGGCAGCCCCAGCATTTT. Translating it yields CASSQDRGQPQHF. The chain recombines TRBV4-3 with TRBJ1-5; no clear D. The V end lost 0 bases, the J end lost 7 bases, and 7 bases lay between the germline ends. The CDR3 is made up of 13 amino acids. Germline CDR1 LGHNA, CDR2 YSLEER.

The CDR3 loop reads CASSFPGLLTDTQYF. For the CDR3, the DNA is TGTGCCAGCAGTTTCCCGGGACTCCTCACAGATACGCAGTATTTT. The V call is TRBV28, the J call TRBJ2-3; D may be TRBD2 (6 bases). Germline V gives CDR1 MDHEN, CDR2 SYDVKM. Between the trimmed V and J ends, which lost 3 bases and 2 bases, there was a span of 12 bases. The CDR3 has 15 residues. The full variable domain, in which reference TRBV28 and TRBJ2-3 provide the parts outside the CDR3, is DVKVTQSSRYLVKRTGEKVFLECVQDMDHENMFWYRQDPGLGLRLIYFSYDVKMKEKGDIPEGYSVSREKKERFSLILESASTNQTSMYLCASSFPGLLTDTQYFGPGTRLTVL.